Listed here is a single T cell receptor (beta chain). The V end lost 2 bases, the J end lost 0 bases, and 9 bases lay between the germline ends. This CDR3 is built from 15 residues. Germline V gene lookup returns CDR1 MNHNS and CDR2 SASEGT. This specimen belongs to a study of T cell changes during pregnancy in multiple sclerosis. TCRdb's table, derived via immunoSEQ multiplex PCR, lists solely in-frame clones and lacks some. This table holds about 84,000 clones, 94% found once. This chain links TRBV6-1 with TRBJ2-3; TRBD2 is a possible D gene (5 bases). The TCR originated in a female donor with multiple sclerosis, enrolled in a pregnancy study. Material: peripheral blood, obtained in the third trimester of pregnancy. CDR3 in DNA: TGTGCCAGCAGTGAACTGGGCGGGAGCACAGATACGCAGTATTTT. Translated, it gives CASSELGGSTDTQYF.